The entry below describes one T cell receptor beta chain. This sample stems from a study of cytomegalovirus exposure and HLA in healthy donors. The assay was immunoSEQ multiplex PCR, and TCRdb's table has in-frame clones only and misses some. The sample consists of more than 250,000 clones, 80% to 90% of them appearing once. This clonotype originated in a woman aged 18-30 years in good health and CMV-seronegative. The material sequenced was PBMCs.

CDR3 in amino acids: CASSVVEGPGELFF. In nucleotides, the CDR3 is TGTGCCAGCAGTGTCGTCGAGGGCCCCGGGGAGCTGTTTTTT. The gene calls are TRBV6-1 and TRBJ2-2, with D possibly TRBD2 on 5 matching bases. Germline V gene sequence: CDR1 MNHNS, CDR2 SASEGT. The CDR3 extends over 14 amino acids. V lost 4 bases and J 6 bases, leaving 12 bases between the germline ends.